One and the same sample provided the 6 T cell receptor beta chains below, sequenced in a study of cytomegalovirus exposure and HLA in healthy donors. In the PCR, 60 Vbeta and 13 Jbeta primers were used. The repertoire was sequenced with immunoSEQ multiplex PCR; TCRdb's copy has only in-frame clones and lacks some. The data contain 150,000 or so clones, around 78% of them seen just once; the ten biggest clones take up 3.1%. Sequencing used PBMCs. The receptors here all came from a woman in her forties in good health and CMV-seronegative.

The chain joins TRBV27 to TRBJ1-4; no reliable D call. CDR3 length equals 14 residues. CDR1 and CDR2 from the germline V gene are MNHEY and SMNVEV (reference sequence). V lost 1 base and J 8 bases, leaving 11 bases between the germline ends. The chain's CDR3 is CASSLLGSGEKLFF. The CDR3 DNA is TGTGCCAGCAGTTTATTGGGGAGCGGGGAAAAACTGTTTTTT.

The CDR3: CASSFGSGHSSEQFF. The DNA for the CDR3 is TGTGCCAGCAGTTTCGGTAGCGGTCATTCTAGCGAGCAGTTCTTC. The chain carries TRBV27 and TRBJ2-1, with D possibly matching TRBD2 (6 bases). Trimming took 3 bases from V and 10 from J, leaving 19 bases between them. Per germline, CDR1 MNHEY and CDR2 SMNVEV (reference sequence). This CDR3 region has 15 residues.

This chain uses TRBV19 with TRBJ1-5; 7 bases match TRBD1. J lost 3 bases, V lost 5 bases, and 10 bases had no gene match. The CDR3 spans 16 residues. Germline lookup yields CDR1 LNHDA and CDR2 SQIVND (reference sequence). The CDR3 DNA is TGTGCCAGTAGTCTCCACAGGGGCCGCATCAATCAGCCCCAGCATTTT. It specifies CASSLHRGRINQPQHF.

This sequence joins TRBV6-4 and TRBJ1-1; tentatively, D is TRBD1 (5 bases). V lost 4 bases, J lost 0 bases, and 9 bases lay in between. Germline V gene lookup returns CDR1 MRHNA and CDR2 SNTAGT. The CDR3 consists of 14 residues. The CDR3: CASSAQGMNTEAFF. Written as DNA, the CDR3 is TGTGCCAGCAGTGCTCAGGGAATGAACACTGAAGCTTTCTTT.

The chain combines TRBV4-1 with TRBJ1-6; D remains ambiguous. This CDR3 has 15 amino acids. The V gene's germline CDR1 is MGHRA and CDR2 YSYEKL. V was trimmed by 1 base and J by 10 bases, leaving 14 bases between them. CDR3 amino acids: CASSQGSETNSPLHF. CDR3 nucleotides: TGCGCCAGCAGCCAAGGGTCAGAGACAAACTCACCCCTCCACTTT.

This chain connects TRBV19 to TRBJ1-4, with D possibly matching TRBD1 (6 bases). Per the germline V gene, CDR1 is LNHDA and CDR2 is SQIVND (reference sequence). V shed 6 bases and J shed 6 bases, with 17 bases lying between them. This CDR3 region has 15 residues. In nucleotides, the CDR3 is TGTGCCAGTAGGAAGGAGGACAGCGACTATGAAAAACTGTTTTTT. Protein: CASRKEDSDYEKLFF.